These T cell receptor beta chains were read from a single sample in a study of neurological immune-mediated disorders. One entry per CDR3 protein, called by TCRdb with MiXCR from the 5' RACE reads. The data show under 20,000 distinct CDR3 sequences, less than 3.5% seen once. What was sequenced was PBMCs. The source is a woman aged 18-30 years with multiple sclerosis. Both conserved end residues are part of each CDR3. The D gene is left open where the match is weak. Not all rows give a size; the values are once, few, many and, for expanded clones, a class.

size	V	J	D	CDR3	DNA
NA	TRBV19	TRBJ1-1	TRBD1	CASSIGQGANGAFF	TGTGCCAGTAGTATCGGACAGGGGGCTAACGGAGCTTTCTTT
many	TRBV5-1	TRBJ1-2	TRBD1	CASSPDRTANYGYTF	TGCGCCAGCAGCCCGGACAGGACAGCCAACTATGGCTACACCTTC
few	TRBV20-1	TRBJ1-4	NA	CSAREWSGTREKLFF	TGCAGTGCTAGAGAATGGAGCGGCACCAGGGAAAAACTGTTTTTT
many	TRBV12-3/TRBV12-4	TRBJ1-2	TRBD1	CASSRTGLSSGYTF	TGTGCCAGCAGCCGGACAGGGCTCTCCTCTGGCTACACCTTC
many	TRBV7-9	TRBJ1-4	NA	CASSLRDRGAKLFF	TGTGCCAGCAGCCTACGCGACCGGGGAGCGAAACTGTTTTTT
many	TRBV7-7	TRBJ2-1	NA	CASSSSPREAQFF	TGTGCTAGCAGCTCCTCGCCCAGGGAGGCGCAGTTCTTC
many	TRBV25-1	TRBJ2-3	NA	CASSDSQGSTQYF	TGTGCCAGCAGTGACTCCCAGGGGAGTACGCAGTATTTT
many	TRBV5-1	TRBJ2-1	NA	CASSPRGGRNEQFF	TGCGCCAGCAGCCCCAGGGGTGGGCGAAATGAGCAGTTCTTC
many	TRBV2	TRBJ1-2	TRBD1	CASRQGEGYGYTF	TGTGCCAGCCGACAGGGCGAAGGCTATGGCTACACCTTC
many	TRBV7-9	TRBJ2-3	NA	CASSFTGPTDTQYF	TGTGCCAGCAGCTTCACAGGACCCACAGATACGCAGTATTTT
many	TRBV20-1	TRBJ1-1	NA	CSARPGSLDTEAFF	TGCAGTGCTAGACCAGGGTCACTGGACACTGAAGCTTTCTTT
medium-sized	TRBV20-1	TRBJ1-3	NA	CSALHGNTIYF	TGCAGTGCCCTTCATGGAAACACCATATATTTT
many	TRBV10-3	TRBJ2-1	NA	CAISDPRANEQFF	TGTGCCATCAGTGATCCCAGGGCCAATGAGCAGTTCTTC
NA	TRBV20-1	TRBJ2-3	NA	CSARRHAMGTGDTQYF	TGCAGTGCTAGACGGCACGCGATGGGCACAGGGGATACGCAGTATTTT
NA	TRBV11-3	TRBJ2-2	NA	CASSLDSLYAGNTGELFF	TGTGCCAGCAGCTTAGACTCCCTATATGCGGGGAACACCGGGGAGCTGTTTTTT
NA	TRBV30	TRBJ1-5	TRBD1	CAWRDRGPNQPQHF	TGTGCCTGGAGGGACAGGGGCCCCAATCAGCCCCAGCATTTT
many	TRBV7-6	TRBJ1-5	NA	CASSLGGFNQPQHF	TGTGCCAGCAGCTTAGGGGGGTTCAATCAGCCCCAGCATTTT
many	TRBV10-3	TRBJ2-7	NA	CAISPDRYEQYF	TGTGCCATCAGCCCGGACAGATACGAGCAGTACTTC
many	TRBV20-1	TRBJ1-1	NA	CSAGPGPNTEAFF	TGCAGTGCCGGACCGGGGCCGAACACTGAAGCTTTCTTT
many	TRBV2	TRBJ1-6	NA	CASIWFQGNSPLNF	TGTGCCAGCATTTGGTTTCAGGGGAATTCACCCCTCAACTTT
many	TRBV3-1	TRBJ1-1	NA	CASSRRYNPEMNTEAFF	TGTGCCAGCAGCCGAAGGTATAATCCTGAAATGAACACTGAAGCTTTCTTT
many	TRBV20-1	TRBJ2-1	TRBD2	CSAKRGDSNEQFF	TGCAGTGCTAAGCGGGGGGATTCCAATGAGCAGTTCTTC
many	TRBV12-3/TRBV12-4	TRBJ1-1	NA	CASSLGYSGAEAFF	TGTGCCAGCAGTTTAGGCTACAGTGGAGCTGAAGCTTTCTTT
many	TRBV2	TRBJ1-5	NA	CASSELRQFNQPQHF	TGTGCCAGCAGTGAACTCCGACAGTTCAATCAGCCCCAGCATTTT
many	TRBV5-1	TRBJ2-7	NA	CASSLEGGIYEQYF	TGCGCCAGCAGCTTGGAGGGTGGCATATACGAGCAGTACTTC
many	TRBV3-1	TRBJ2-1	TRBD1	CASSQGTGGFIYNEQFF	TGTGCCAGCAGCCAGGGGACAGGGGGTTTTATCTACAATGAGCAGTTCTTC
many	TRBV7-9	TRBJ1-2	NA	CASSLGGMTGYGYTF	TGTGCCAGCAGCTTAGGGGGCATGACGGGATATGGCTACACCTTC
many	TRBV3-1	TRBJ1-2	TRBD1	CASSPRDRTYGYTF	TGTGCCAGCAGCCCTCGGGACAGGACGTATGGCTACACCTTC
many	TRBV7-7	TRBJ2-1	TRBD2	CASSLVSGIYNEQFF	TGTGCTAGCAGCTTAGTTAGCGGGATTTACAATGAGCAGTTCTTC
many	TRBV3-1	TRBJ2-5	NA	CASSLRKGFAVETQYF	TGTGCCAGCAGCCTACGAAAGGGTTTTGCCGTGGAGACCCAGTACTTC
few	TRBV12-3/TRBV12-4	TRBJ1-5	NA	CASSLNFAQPQHF	TGTGCCAGCAGCTTGAATTTTGCTCAGCCCCAGCATTTT
many	TRBV9	TRBJ1-1	TRBD1	CASSVGQGEAFF	TGTGCCAGCAGCGTAGGACAGGGTGAAGCTTTCTTT
many	TRBV6-6	TRBJ2-5	TRBD2	CASSYSGGQETQYF	TGTGCCAGCAGTTACTCGGGGGGGCAAGAGACCCAGTACTTC
many	TRBV12-3/TRBV12-4	TRBJ1-1	NA	CASSLAGDMNTEAFF	TGTGCCAGCAGTTTAGCCGGGGATATGAACACTGAAGCTTTCTTT
few	TRBV3-1	TRBJ1-6	NA	CASSQERRYSPLHF	TGTGCCAGCAGCCAAGAAAGGCGGTATTCACCCCTCCACTTT
many	TRBV7-9	TRBJ1-4	NA	CASSLGLGGSNEKLFF	TGTGCCAGCAGCTTAGGGTTGGGGGGCAGCAATGAAAAACTGTTTTTT
many	TRBV11-1	TRBJ2-4	TRBD1	CASSFGTGGDIQYF	TGTGCCAGCAGCTTCGGGACAGGGGGAGACATTCAGTACTTC
many	TRBV5-1	TRBJ1-1	NA	CASSSPWSGEAFF	TGCGCCAGCAGTTCCCCCTGGTCAGGTGAAGCTTTCTTT
many	TRBV20-1	TRBJ2-1	TRBD2	CSAIGGASYNEQFF	TGCAGTGCCATCGGGGGGGCCTCTTACAATGAGCAGTTCTTC
many	TRBV20-1	TRBJ1-1	NA	CSASRQPNTEAFF	TGCAGTGCTAGCAGGCAGCCGAACACTGAAGCTTTCTTT
many	TRBV3-1	TRBJ2-5	NA	CASTPRDKGETQYF	TGTGCCAGCACTCCCCGGGACAAGGGGGAGACCCAGTACTTC
many	TRBV7-9	TRBJ1-6	NA	CASSAWTTAESPLNF	TGTGCCAGCAGCGCCTGGACAACGGCCGAATCACCCCTCAACTTT
many	TRBV10-3	TRBJ2-3	TRBD2	CAIGTSGGLTDTQYF	TGTGCCATCGGCACTAGCGGGGGACTCACAGATACGCAGTATTTT
NA	TRBV9	TRBJ2-4	TRBD2	CASSPRGSGENIQYF	TGTGCCAGCAGCCCCCGGGGTAGCGGGGAAAACATTCAGTACTTC
medium-sized	TRBV5-1	TRBJ1-2	NA	CASSLDSNYGYTF	TGCGCCAGCAGCTTGGACAGTAACTATGGCTACACCTTC
many	TRBV20-1	TRBJ2-7	TRBD1	CSAPGTAYEQYF	TGCAGTGCTCCCGGGACAGCCTACGAGCAGTACTTC
many	TRBV2	TRBJ2-3	NA	CASGRLSGSTDTQYF	TGTGCCAGCGGCCGCCTGAGCGGTAGCACAGATACGCAGTATTTT